The following is a T cell receptor (beta chain) sequence with its context. Its antigen remains unknown. This sample was included in a study of shared clonotypes between healthy human individuals. Study-wide points: Across subsets, estimated richness was generally greater for naive than for memory populations.

The CDR3 has 17 residues. The V and J ends lost 2 bases and 0 bases respectively, with 15 bases between them. Germline V lookup: CDR1 MNHNS, CDR2 SASEGT. It was across several immunoSEQ plates that each subset's genomic DNA was evenly split. How the authors handled the data: In the immunoSEQ data, sequences were junction-only and lacked quality scores, so filtering differed. The table came from immunoSEQ multiplex PCR; TCRdb's copy has only in-frame clones and leaves some out. V, J and clone size reflect that table, while D and trimming were determined from the DNA. This sample yields a few million clones, of which roughly 93% are seen a single time; 0.35% to 0.45% belongs to the top ten.

The sequence was collected from a man aged 18 to 30 in good health. Some clones in this sample may be carry-over from other donors' samples. Sequencing input: naive CD4+ T cells from PBMCs. Documented subset: CD45RA+ positively selected. The rearrangement joins TRBV6-1 to TRBJ2-3, with a tentative D call TRBD2 (6 bases). CDR3 residues: CASSEPTSSLSTDTQYF. DNA of the CDR3: TGTGCCAGCAGTGAACCCACTAGCTCCCTGAGCACAGATACGCAGTATTTT.